This T cell receptor (beta chain) was obtained from a study of shared clonotypes between healthy human individuals. Investigators divided CD4+ cells into CD45RA+ naive and CD45RA-negative memory subsets. Assay: immunoSEQ multiplex PCR; the TCRdb copy retains only in-frame clones and omits some. The sample consists of over a million clones, about 96% of them appearing once. The CDR3 has 15 amino acids. The germline V and J ends were trimmed by 4 bases and 0 bases, with 10 bases remaining between them. Germline CDR1 and CDR2: SGHTA and FQGNSA. The receptor's source is a man aged 25-45 years in good health. The sample taken for sequencing was naive CD4+ T cells sorted from blood. Subset of the sample: CD45RA+ positively selected. J is TRBJ1-5 and V is TRBV7-2, with D perhaps TRBD1 (6 bases). CDR3 sequence: CASSWGGGSNQPQHF. Written as DNA, the CDR3 is TGTGCCAGCAGCTGGGGAGGGGGTAGCAATCAGCCCCAGCATTTT.